This TCR beta chain was profiled in a study of blood T cell repertoires in COVID-19. Study as a whole: COVID-19 samples collected from the United States, Italy and Spain covered acute and convalescent phases. PBMCs, B-cell-depleted T cells, or T cells provided the cDNA or gDNA that made up the material.

V was clipped by 6 bases and J by 10 bases; unmatched bases: 7. Looked up from germline, CDR1 is SGHVS and CDR2 is FNYEAQ. There are 14 residues in the CDR3. In the source study's methods: Amplified reference gene primers provided the basis for estimating nucleated cell counts. Profiling relied on immunoSEQ multiplex PCR, and the TCRdb table lists in-frame clones only, not all of them. Clone size and the V and J calls come from that table; the DNA yielded D and trimming. This table has around 33,000 clones, roughly 87% appearing once. The origin of this receptor is a man aged 80 or over with acute or convalescent COVID-19. The chain couples TRBV7-6 to TRBJ1-6; 9 bases fit TRBD1. What was sequenced was peripheral blood. The CDR3 bases are TGTGCCAGCAGTTCACAGGGGGCAGGGTCACCCCTCCACTTT. It yields the protein CASSSQGAGSPLHF. The entire variable domain, with the rest obtained from reference TRBV7-6 and TRBJ1-6, is as follows: GAGVSQSPRYKVTKRGQDVALRCDPISGHVSLYWYRQALGQGPEFLTYFNYEAQQDKSGLPNDRFSAERPEGSISTLTIQRTEQRDSAMYRCASSSQGAGSPLHFGNGTRLTVT.